The 11 T cell receptor beta chains below were found in one sample sequenced in a study of neurological immune-mediated disorders. TCRdb re-analysed the 5' RACE reads in MiXCR, keeping a single row per CDR3 protein. Among almost 30,000 distinct CDR3 sequences listed, around 10% were seen once. The sample comprised PBMCs. Source of these receptors: a woman aged 55-69 years in good health.

This clonotype was counted many times. CDR3 nucleotides: TGTGCCAGCAGTTACTCGGACAGCAACTACTATGGCTACACCTTC. This codes for CASSYSDSNYYGYTF. The chain combines TRBV6-5 with TRBJ1-2, with D perhaps matching TRBD1 (6 bases). Germline-derived CDR1 and CDR2 are MNHEY and SVGAGI. The CDR3 spans 15 residues. Trimming left V 0 bases short and J 3 bases short, with 11 bases between.

This clonotype has ten or more counts. V gene TRBV4-1 combines with J gene TRBJ2-2; D is uncertain. The CDR3 is made up of 15 amino acids. V shed 2 bases and J shed 2 bases, with 9 bases lying between them. Germline V gives CDR1 MGHRA, CDR2 YSYEKL. The CDR3 DNA sequence: TGCGCCAGCAGCCAACCCCGGGCCAACACCGGGGAGCTGTTTTTT. This codes for CASSQPRANTGELFF.

This clonotype has a count of ten or more. The CDR3 DNA reads as TGTGCCAGTTCGCGTCCCCGGGGCCTTGAAGGCACTGAAGCTTTCTTT. Translating it yields CASSRPRGLEGTEAFF. The chain links TRBV6-2 or TRBV6-3 to TRBJ1-1; TRBD1 is a possible D gene (5 bases). The CDR3 has 16 residues. Germline V gene sequence: CDR1 MNHEY, CDR2 SVGEGT. Trimming removed 9 bases from V and 4 bases from J, with 24 bases in between.

This clonotype was picked up many times. The chain combines TRBV5-1 with TRBJ1-1; no clear D. Trimming shortened V by 2 bases and J by 6 bases, and 11 bases separated the two germline ends. The CDR3 extends over 13 amino acids. Germline values: CDR1 SGHRS, CDR2 YFSETQ. The DNA of the CDR3 is TGCGCCAGCAGCTTCCCCCCACAGCCTGAAGCTTTCTTT. It translates to CASSFPPQPEAFF. Full variable domain (missing parts from reference TRBV5-1 and TRBJ1-1): KAGVTQTPRYLIKTRGQQVTLSCSPISGHRSVSWYQQTPGQGLQFLFEYFSETQRNKGNFPGRFSGRQFSNSRSEMNVSTLELGDSALYLCASSFPPQPEAFFGQGTRLTVV.

This clonotype was counted ten times or more. The V gene is TRBV29-1, the J gene TRBJ1-2; 8 bases match TRBD1. This CDR3 has 14 residues. The germline gives CDR1 SQVTM, CDR2 ANQGSEA. Trimming at V came to 1 base and at J to 3 bases, leaving 4 bases not matched to a gene. This CDR3 reads CSVEGEQGDYGYTF. The DNA for the CDR3 is TGCAGCGTTGAAGGGGAACAGGGGGACTATGGCTACACCTTC. The variable domain in full, completed from reference TRBV29-1 and TRBJ1-2, reads SAVISQKPSRDICQRGTSLTIQCQVDSQVTMMFWYRQQPGQSLTLIATANQGSEATYESGFVIDKFPISRPNLTFSTLTVSNMSPEDSSIYLCSVEGEQGDYGYTFGSGTRLTVV.

This clonotype was seen many times. J is TRBJ1-1 and V is TRBV7-9; D is uncertain. V lost 1 base and J lost 6, with 15 bases in between. The V gene's germline CDR1 is SEHNR and CDR2 FQNEAQ (reference sequence). The CDR3 runs to 15 residues. The CDR3 loop reads CASSLEWVRNSEAFF. CDR3 DNA sequence: TGTGCCAGCAGCTTAGAATGGGTAAGAAACTCTGAAGCTTTCTTT. The variable domain in full, with the rest retrieved from reference TRBV7-9 and TRBJ1-1, is DTGVSQNPRHKITKRGQNVTFRCDPISEHNRLYWYRQTLGQGPEFLTYFQNEAQLEKSRLLSDRFSAERPKGSFSTLEIQRTEQGDSAMYLCASSLEWVRNSEAFFGQGTRLTVV.

This clonotype came up many times. The rearrangement uses TRBV20-1 and TRBJ1-1, with 8 positions matching TRBD1. The CDR3 extends over 13 amino acids. Germline CDR1 and CDR2: DFQATT and SNEGSKA (reference sequence). Germline trimming cut 5 bases from V and 2 bases from J; bases unmatched to any gene: 4. The DNA for the CDR3 is TGCAGTGCTGAGACAGGGGACAACACTGAAGCTTTCTTT. This sequence encodes CSAETGDNTEAFF.

The chain joins TRBV4-3 to TRBJ2-1, with no clear D. The CDR3 length is 15 residues. The V end lost 1 base, the J end lost 0 bases, and 7 bases lay between the germline ends. Germline V lookup: CDR1 LGHNA, CDR2 YSLEER. CDR3 bases: TGCGCCAGCAGCCAAGCTGTCAGCTCCTACAATGAGCAGTTCTTC. Amino acid sequence: CASSQAVSSYNEQFF.

Concerning this clonotype: Mismatch with germline at one junction end may stem from a read error. J is TRBJ2-2 and V is TRBV5-1, with D possibly TRBD2 on 5 matching bases. The germline V gene encodes CDR1 SGHRS and CDR2 YFSETQ. CDR3 length: 15 amino acids. As DNA, the CDR3 is TGCGCCAGCAGCTCCTACAAGCAGGTAGCCGGGGAGTTGTTTTTT. Protein sequence: CASSSYKQVAGELFF.

This clonotype was counted ten times or more. The rearrangement uses TRBV3-1 and TRBJ1-2; 8 positions match TRBD1. The V gene's germline CDR1 is LGHDT and CDR2 YNNKEL (reference sequence). This CDR3 region has 18 residues. The trim removed 2 bases at V and 3 bases at J, leaving 14 bases unmatched. The CDR3 region is CASSQSWLGQGKDYGYTF. In DNA, the CDR3 is TGTGCCAGCAGCCAATCGTGGCTCGGACAGGGTAAAGACTATGGCTACACCTTC.

This clonotype has at least ten counts. J is TRBJ2-7 and V is TRBV20-1; D gene unclear. This CDR3 is built from 15 residues. V lost 2 bases to trimming and J lost 3 bases, with 17 bases between them. Germline CDR1 reads DFQATT; CDR2 reads SNEGSKA (reference sequence). The CDR3 is CSARSFSRYLYEQYF. CDR3 nucleotide sequence: TGCAGTGCTAGATCCTTCTCCCGGTATCTCTACGAGCAGTACTTC.